Detailed here is one TCR beta chain. This sample is drawn from a study of blood T cell repertoires in COVID-19. Repertoires were generated with immunoSEQ multiplex PCR, while TCRdb's copy carries only in-frame clones and drops some. Found here are fewer than 350,000 clones, roughly 85% of them singletons; the top ten hold under 2%. The V gene end was trimmed by 6 bases and the J gene end by 0 bases; junction bases not matched to a gene: 9. The CDR3 sequence is 16 residues long. The germline V gene has CDR1 MDHEN and CDR2 SYDVKM. The clonotype was recovered from a woman in her twenties or thirties who had been exposed to COVID-19. The rearrangement links TRBV28 to TRBJ1-2; 8 bases match TRBD1. Source material: PBMCs or T cells enriched from blood (not recorded which). The CDR3 DNA reads TGTGCCAGCAGCCGGACAGGGCAGGTGGCTAACTATGGCTACACCTTC. It is translated as CASSRTGQVANYGYTF.